This TCR beta chain was identified during a study of beta chain features in type 1 diabetes. The investigators reverse transcribed all of the isolated RNA, so they sequenced expressed TCRB transcripts. Using immunoSEQ multiplex PCR, the repertoire was profiled, and TCRdb retains in-frame clones only, with some absent. The sample has 350,000 or so clones; 20% are singletons. The sample taken for sequencing was naive CD4+ T cells from blood. This TCR came from a young woman in good health.

CDR3: CAWSVPSGVSYEQYF. The CDR3, as DNA: TGTGCCTGGAGTGTCCCTAGCGGAGTCTCCTACGAGCAGTACTTC. V and J are TRBV30 and TRBJ2-7, with 7 bases matching TRBD2. CDR1 and CDR2 (germline): GTSNPN, SVGIG (reference sequence). The CDR3 consists of 15 residues. With 0 bases clipped from V and 0 bases from J, the junction kept 5 bases outside the gene matches.